One sample yielded the 23 T cell receptor beta chains listed below, sequenced in a study of blood T cell repertoires in COVID-19. Assay: immunoSEQ multiplex PCR; the TCRdb copy retains only in-frame clones and omits some. Among 200,000 to 300,000 clones, around 87% were seen once, and the ten largest hold over 3%. Sequenced sample: peripheral blood. These receptors originate from a woman in her twenties or thirties who had recovered from COVID-19.

This sequence joins TRBV10-2 and TRBJ2-7; D perhaps matches TRBD1 (6 bases). V lost 4 bases, J lost 2 bases, and 15 bases lay in between. The CDR3 sequence is 15 residues long. Germline V gene lookup returns CDR1 WSHSY and CDR2 SAAADI. DNA of the CDR3: TGCGCCAGCAGTGGGGCAGACAGGCCCACCTACGAGCAGTACTTC. Encoded protein: CASSGADRPTYEQYF.

V usage is TRBV2 and J usage is TRBJ2-3; 10 bases are shared with TRBD2. Germline CDR1 and CDR2: SNHLY and FYNNEI. Trimming removed 2 bases from V and 2 bases from J; junction bases left unmatched: 7. The CDR3 totals 17 residues. In DNA form, the CDR3 reads TGTGCCAGCAGTGAACAGGTAGCGGGGGGTTACACAGATACGCAGTATTTT. Translated: CASSEQVAGGYTDTQYF.

The chain couples TRBV5-4 to TRBJ2-3; D perhaps matches TRBD2 (5 bases). This CDR3 has 18 amino acids. The V and J ends lost 0 bases and 0 bases respectively, with 17 bases between them. The germline gives CDR1 SGHNT, CDR2 YYREEE (reference sequence). The CDR3 spells CASSLATGLARSTDTQYF. CDR3 coding DNA: TGTGCCAGCAGCTTGGCCACTGGTTTAGCGCGAAGCACAGATACGCAGTATTTT.

The gene calls are TRBV4-2 and TRBJ2-7; 8 bases are a match to TRBD2. V shed 1 base and J 3 bases; nucleotides not matched to a gene: 8. The V gene's germline CDR1 is LGHNA and CDR2 YNFKEQ. The CDR3 totals 16 residues. The CDR3 region has the DNA TGTGCCAGCAGCCAAGTAGGAGCGGGGGAGCTCTACGAGCAGTACTTC. It translates to CASSQVGAGELYEQYF.

The chain has TRBV5-1 and TRBJ1-6; D perhaps matches TRBD1 (6 bases). Germline values: CDR1 SGHRS, CDR2 YFSETQ. This CDR3 region has 16 residues. V dropped 4 bases and J dropped 6 bases, with 17 bases sitting between them. In nucleotides, the CDR3 is TGCGCCAGCAGCCGGGAACAGGGTCTCGTTAATTCACCCCTCCACTTT. Amino acid sequence: CASSREQGLVNSPLHF.

The V call is TRBV10-3, the J call TRBJ1-2; TRBD1 is a possible D gene (6 bases). V lost 2 bases and J lost 3, with 7 bases in between. Germline values: CDR1 ENHRY, CDR2 SYGVKD. This CDR3 is 13 amino acids long. In nucleotides, the CDR3 is TGTGCCATCAGTGAGGGGGGCTACTATGGCTACACCTTC. Amino acid sequence: CAISEGGYYGYTF.

The rearrangement links TRBV2 to TRBJ2-3; 8 bases line up with TRBD1. The germline V gene encodes CDR1 SNHLY and CDR2 FYNNEI. This CDR3 region has 15 residues. The V gene end was trimmed by 6 bases and the J gene end by 4 bases; junction bases not matched to a gene: 9. CDR3 protein: CASSADRGQADTQYF. CDR3 in DNA: TGTGCCAGCAGCGCCGACAGGGGCCAGGCAGATACGCAGTATTTT.

The chain carries TRBV5-1 and TRBJ2-7; D is possibly TRBD1 (6 bases). Deletions cut 2 bases from V and 6 bases from J, with 9 bases between. CDR3 size: 12 residues. CDR1 and CDR2 (germline): SGHRS, YFSETQ. CDR3 DNA sequence: TGCGCCAGCAGCTTCCAGGGGACCGAGCAGTACTTC. Translation: CASSFQGTEQYF.

The chain carries TRBV10-1 and TRBJ1-5; TRBD1 aligns across 8 bases. Germline V lookup: CDR1 WNHNN, CDR2 SYGVQD (reference sequence). The trim removed 3 bases at V and 4 bases at J, leaving 8 bases unmatched. The CDR3 has 16 amino acids. CDR3 sequence (DNA): TGCGCCAGCAGTGATCCCCAGGGGGCTCGAAATCAGCCCCAGCATTTT. It is translated as CASSDPQGARNQPQHF.

The rearrangement links TRBV5-4 to TRBJ2-7, with TRBD1 identical over 9 bases. The germline V gene has CDR1 SGHNT and CDR2 YYREEE (reference sequence). V dropped 4 bases and J dropped 3; count of bases not matched to a gene: 8. The CDR3 covers 15 residues. CDR3 sequence: CASSQQGAPGYEQYF. CDR3 nucleotide sequence: TGTGCCAGCAGCCAACAGGGGGCCCCCGGCTACGAGCAGTACTTC.

V usage is TRBV30 and J usage is TRBJ2-7; 9 nucleotides agree with TRBD2. There are 13 residues in the CDR3. J lost 3 bases, V lost 7 bases, and 7 bases had no gene match. CDR1 is GTSNPN and CDR2 is SVGIG in the germline V gene (reference sequence). In nucleotides, the CDR3 is TGTGCCTCTGGCGGGGGGGCTTTCTACGAGCAGTACTTC. Its protein is CASGGGAFYEQYF.

The V call is TRBV29-1, the J call TRBJ1-1; tentative D call: TRBD1 (5 bases). The V end lost 4 bases, the J end lost 1 base, and 13 bases lay between the germline ends. Germline assignment: CDR1 SQVTM and CDR2 ANQGSEA. There are 14 residues in the CDR3. CDR3 sequence (DNA): TGCAGCGTTGTTCCCCCACAGGAGAACACTGAAGCTTTCTTT. It translates to CSVVPPQENTEAFF. The full variable domain, its missing parts supplied by reference TRBV29-1 and TRBJ1-1, is SAVISQKPSRDICQRGTSLTIQCQVDSQVTMMFWYRQQPGQSLTLIATANQGSEATYESGFVIDKFPISRPNLTFSTLTVSNMSPEDSSIYLCSVVPPQENTEAFFGQGTRLTVV.

V usage is TRBV2 and J usage is TRBJ2-7, with D possibly matching TRBD1 (6 bases). Trimming cost V 6 bases and J 0 bases, with 9 bases left between them. CDR3 size: 13 residues. Germline CDR1 is SNHLY and CDR2 is FYNNEI. This CDR3 reads CASRVDSSYEQYF. Written as DNA, the CDR3 is TGTGCCAGCAGGGTGGACAGCTCCTACGAGCAGTACTTC.

This rearrangement joins TRBV19 to TRBJ2-1; 7 positions match TRBD2. The CDR3 has 14 amino acids. Per the germline V gene, CDR1 is LNHDA and CDR2 is SQIVND (reference sequence). Unmatched junction bases numbered 4, after V lost 1 base and J lost 7 bases. The CDR3 coding sequence is TGTGCCAGTAGTATAGGGGAGGGGAGTAATGAGCAGTTCTTC. This codes for CASSIGEGSNEQFF.

The chain combines TRBV18 with TRBJ2-3; D may be TRBD1 (5 bases). This CDR3 has 12 residues. V was shortened by 3 bases and J by 5 bases, with 6 bases between the two germline ends. Germline V gene sequence: CDR1 KGHSH, CDR2 LQKENI. CDR3 DNA sequence: TGTGCCAGCTCACCGACAGTAGATACGCAGTATTTT. Translating gives CASSPTVDTQYF.

This clone appeared a few times. V and J are TRBV7-2 and TRBJ1-4, with 12 bases lining up with TRBD1. The germline gives CDR1 SGHTA, CDR2 FQGNSA. Trimming removed 10 bases from V and 7 bases from J; junction bases left unmatched: 10. The CDR3 is 15 residues long. The CDR3 region has the DNA TGTGCCACCAAGAGGGACAGGGGGCACGGTGAAAAACTGTTTTTT. This gives the protein CATKRDRGHGEKLFF. Combining the CDR3 with reference TRBV7-2 and TRBJ1-4 gives the whole variable domain GAGVSQSPSNKVTEKGKDVELRCDPISGHTALYWYRQSLGQGLEFLIYFQGNSAPDKSGLPSDRFSAERTGGSVSTLTIQRTQQEDSAVYLCATKRDRGHGEKLFFGSGTQLSVL.

The V gene is TRBV24-1, the J gene TRBJ1-2; D unresolved. V was trimmed by 11 bases and J by 0 bases, leaving 21 bases between them. Germline V CDR1 and CDR2: KGHDR, SFDVKD. The CDR3 sequence is 16 residues long. The chain's CDR3 is CAIDSVQGFTNYGYTF. The CDR3 bases are TGTGCCATCGACTCGGTTCAAGGCTTCACTAACTATGGCTACACCTTC.

CDR3 sequence (DNA): TGCGCCAGCAGCCACCTAAGCGAGACAGTGAACACCGGGGAGCTGTTTTTT. Translation gives CASSHLSETVNTGELFF. The J gene is TRBJ2-2, the V gene TRBV4-1, with TRBD1 as a possible D gene (5 bases). V lost 3 bases and J lost 1, with 15 bases in between. Germline V gene lookup returns CDR1 MGHRA and CDR2 YSYEKL. The CDR3 spans 17 residues.

The V gene is TRBV18, the J gene TRBJ1-5; D is perhaps TRBD1 (6 bases). Germline V lookup: CDR1 KGHSH, CDR2 LQKENI. V lost 1 base to trimming and J lost 5 bases, with 6 bases between them. The CDR3 extends over 13 amino acids. The CDR3 DNA reads TGTGCCAGCTCACCACAGGGGGATCAGCCCCAGCATTTT. Translating it yields CASSPQGDQPQHF. The entire variable domain, with the rest obtained from reference TRBV18 and TRBJ1-5, is as follows: NAGVMQNPRHLVRRRGQEARLRCSPMKGHSHVYWYRQLPEEGLKFMVYLQKENIIDESGMPKERFSAEFPKEGPSILRIQQVVRGDSAAYFCASSPQGDQPQHFGDGTRLSIL.

This sequence joins TRBV7-3 and TRBJ1-6; TRBD1 might be the D (5 bases). Germline V gives CDR1 SGHTA, CDR2 FQGTGA. V gave up 3 bases and J gave up 8 bases, with 11 bases separating them. The CDR3 is 14 residues long. In DNA, the CDR3 is TGTGCCAGCAGCTTTGGGGCAGCAGATTCACCCCTCCACTTT. As protein: CASSFGAADSPLHF.

The chain has TRBV5-5 and TRBJ1-1; D unclear. This CDR3 is built from 14 residues. Trimming removed 4 bases at V and 0 bases at J, with 10 bases between. The germline CDR1 and CDR2 sequences are SGHKS and YYEKEE (reference sequence). The CDR3 loop reads CASSIRNMNTEAFF. CDR3 bases: TGTGCCAGCAGCATCAGGAACATGAACACTGAAGCTTTCTTT.

The chain uses TRBV20-1 and TRBJ2-5; D uncertain. The CDR3 extends over 11 amino acids. Germline CDR1 DFQATT, CDR2 SNEGSKA (reference sequence). In DNA form, the CDR3 reads TGCGCTATGGGCCACCAAGAGACCCAGTACTTC. Protein: CAMGHQETQYF.

V and J are TRBV2 and TRBJ1-2, with 9 bases that match TRBD1. The CDR3 length is 13 residues. Germline CDR1 is SNHLY and CDR2 is FYNNEI. V gave up 4 bases and J gave up 8 bases; unmatched junction bases: 5. DNA for the CDR3: TGTGCCAGCAGTGCGGAGGACAGGGGCGGCTACACCTTC. It specifies CASSAEDRGGYTF. Together with reference TRBV2 and TRBJ1-2, the CDR3 gives the full variable domain: EPEVTQTPSHQVTQMGQEVILRCVPISNHLYFYWYRQILGQKVEFLVSFYNNEISEKSEIFDDQFSVERPDGSNFTLKIRSTKLEDSAMYFCASSAEDRGGYTFGSGTRLTVV.